This passage covers 29 T cell receptor beta chains from one sample sequenced in a study of early T cells in non-severe SARS-CoV-2 infection. TCRdb re-called the 5' RACE reads with MiXCR, one entry per CDR3 protein. Counted here are about 59,000 distinct CDR3 sequences, approximately 13% occurring once; the ten biggest clones make up approximately 8.5%. Material: whole blood, obtained at baseline. Every receptor here comes from an adult who was a healthcare worker with PCR-confirmed SARS-CoV-2 infection or an uninfected control (not recorded which).

The J gene is TRBJ2-3, the V gene TRBV5-4; no definite D call. The germline V and J ends were trimmed by 4 bases and 4 bases, with 13 bases remaining between them. This CDR3 spans 14 amino acids. Looked up from germline, CDR1 is SGHNT and CDR2 is YYREEE (reference sequence). The CDR3 loop is CASSPNRSSDTQYF. The CDR3 nucleotides are TGTGCCAGCAGCCCGAATAGAAGCTCAGATACGCAGTATTTT.

The sample holds a few counts of this clonotype. The rearrangement joins TRBV12-3 or TRBV12-4 to TRBJ2-3, with TRBD1 matching over 7 bases. The J segment lost 4 bases and the V segment lost 3 bases, leaving 4 bases of the junction unmatched. The CDR3 is 14 amino acids. CDR3 sequence: CASSLTGTSDTQYF. The DNA of the CDR3 is TGTGCCAGCAGTTTGACAGGGACGTCAGATACGCAGTATTTT.

This clonotype has a count of ten or more. The V and J genes are TRBV29-1 and TRBJ2-1, with D perhaps matching TRBD1 or TRBD2 (6 bases each). The CDR3 sequence is 15 residues long. V was pared by 2 bases and J by 2 bases, with 13 bases between. Germline assignment: CDR1 SQVTM and CDR2 ANQGSEA. The chain's CDR3 is CSVERGAGTYNEQFF. The CDR3 nucleotides read TGCAGCGTTGAAAGGGGGGCTGGAACCTACAATGAGCAGTTCTTC.

The V gene is TRBV7-3, the J gene TRBJ2-3; 8 bases map to TRBD2. The germline CDR1 and CDR2 sequences are SGHTA and FQGTGA. The V gene end was trimmed by 5 bases and the J gene end by 2 bases; junction bases not matched to a gene: 6. The length of the CDR3 is 15 residues. The CDR3 sequence: CASSVAGGLTDTQYF. As DNA, the CDR3 is TGTGCCAGCAGCGTGGCGGGGGGACTCACAGATACGCAGTATTTT. Variable domain in full (rest from reference TRBV7-3 and TRBJ2-3): GAGVSQTPSNKVTEKGKYVELRCDPISGHTALYWYRQSLGQGPEFLIYFQGTGAADDSGLPNDRFFAVRPEGSVSTLKIQRTERGDSAVYLCASSVAGGLTDTQYFGPGTRLTVL.

CDR3 coding DNA: TGTGCCAGCAGCCGTTCCGGGACTAGCGGGTTGACAGATACGCAGTATTTT. It yields the protein CASSRSGTSGLTDTQYF. The rearrangement joins TRBV9 to TRBJ2-3; 12 bases align to TRBD2. After removal of 4 bases from V and 3 bases from J, the junction contained 9 bases not matched to a gene. The CDR3 covers 17 residues. Looked up from germline, CDR1 is SGDLS and CDR2 is YYNGEE.

Ten or more counts support this clonotype. This sequence joins TRBV2 and TRBJ2-3, with D maybe TRBD1 (6 bases). This CDR3 contains 16 residues. Looked up from germline, CDR1 is SNHLY and CDR2 is FYNNEI. V was shortened by 1 base and J by 0 bases, with 11 bases between the two germline ends. The DNA for the CDR3 is TGTGCCAGCAGTGAAGTAACAGGGCGTAGCACAGATACGCAGTATTTT. It translates to CASSEVTGRSTDTQYF.

V is TRBV19 and J is TRBJ2-2; the D gene is possibly TRBD1 (5 bases). This CDR3 is 14 amino acids long. Germline values: CDR1 LNHDA, CDR2 SQIVND (reference sequence). With 5 bases removed from V and 3 bases from J, the gap between germline ends came to 10 bases. This chain's CDR3 is CASSYTGYTGELFF. The CDR3 nucleotides are TGTGCCAGTAGTTATACAGGCTACACCGGGGAGCTGTTTTTT.

The chain joins TRBV7-2 to TRBJ1-2; the D is unclear. This CDR3 is 11 amino acids long. Looked up from germline, CDR1 is SGHTA and CDR2 is FQGNSA. V dropped 6 bases and J dropped 1 base, with 3 bases sitting between them. The CDR3 sequence is CASSFNYGYTF. As DNA, the CDR3 is TGTGCCAGCAGTTTTAACTATGGCTACACCTTC.

This sequence joins TRBV28 and TRBJ1-4; TRBD1 is a possible D gene (6 bases). This CDR3 is built from 15 residues. CDR1 is MDHEN and CDR2 is SYDVKM in the germline V gene. The V end lost 5 bases, the J end lost 10 bases, and 20 bases lay between the germline ends. CDR3 in amino acids: CASSSPGTRRGKLFF. DNA of the CDR3: TGTGCCAGCAGTAGTCCCGGGACCCGCAGGGGAAAACTGTTTTTT.

In this sample, this clonotype turned up many times. This rearrangement joins TRBV19 to TRBJ2-4; D may be TRBD2 (6 bases). V lost 0 bases to trimming and J lost 6 bases, with 9 bases between them. The CDR3 runs to 14 residues. Germline V gene data show CDR1 as LNHDA and CDR2 as SQIVND (reference sequence). CDR3 in amino acids: CASSIEAGPNIQYF. In DNA, the CDR3 is TGTGCCAGTAGTATAGAGGCGGGACCAAACATTCAGTACTTC.

This chain joins TRBV20-1 and TRBJ2-1; D is uncertain. CDR3 length: 14 amino acids. V gave up 0 bases and J gave up 0 bases, with 6 bases separating them. Germline values: CDR1 DFQATT, CDR2 SNEGSKA (reference sequence). CDR3 sequence (DNA): TGCAGTGCTAGAGAATTATTCTCCTACAATGAGCAGTTCTTC. Its protein is CSARELFSYNEQFF.

The chain couples TRBV7-8 to TRBJ2-3; TRBD1 matches 7 bases. Per the germline V gene, CDR1 is SGHVS and CDR2 is FQNEAQ. With 5 bases clipped from V and 0 bases from J, the junction kept 14 bases outside the gene matches. This CDR3 is 18 amino acids long. CDR3 sequence (DNA): TGTGCCAGCAGCCCAAGCCCCGGGACAGCCACTAGCACAGATACGCAGTATTTT. Protein sequence: CASSPSPGTATSTDTQYF.

This clonotype was counted many times. This chain connects TRBV7-2 to TRBJ2-7; 7 bases are a match to TRBD2. Looked up from germline, CDR1 is SGHTA and CDR2 is FQGNSA. After removal of 1 base from V and 3 bases from J, the junction contained 3 bases not matched to a gene. This CDR3 spans 14 amino acids. CDR3 bases: TGTGCCAGCAGCTTAGACGGGGGGTACTACGAGCAGTACTTC. It codes for CASSLDGGYYEQYF. Based on the CDR3 plus reference TRBV7-2 and TRBJ2-7, the full variable domain is GAGVSQSPSNKVTEKGKDVELRCDPISGHTALYWYRQSLGQGLEFLIYFQGNSAPDKSGLPSDRFSAERTGGSVSTLTIQRTQQEDSAVYLCASSLDGGYYEQYFGPGTRLTVT.

This clonotype was seen a handful of times. This chain connects TRBV6-5 to TRBJ2-1; perhaps TRBD1 as D (6 bases). Trimming stripped 8 bases from V and 0 bases from J, with 11 bases between. The germline V gene encodes CDR1 MNHEY and CDR2 SVGAGI. The CDR3 extends over 14 amino acids. The CDR3 sequence is CASQGSSSYNEQFF. The CDR3 coding sequence is TGTGCCAGCCAGGGGAGTAGCTCCTACAATGAGCAGTTCTTC.

Notes on this clonotype: At one end the junction does not follow the germline gene, possibly because of a read error. The chain has TRBV5-1 and TRBJ2-1; no definite D call. The CDR3 runs to 12 residues. Germline V lookup: CDR1 SGHRS, CDR2 YFSETQ. The CDR3 loop is CVSSLFYNEQFF. The CDR3, as DNA: TGCGTCAGCAGCTTGTTTTACAATGAGCAGTTCTTC.

This clonotype came up a few times. The CDR3 sequence is CSVLLAGRIEQFF. CDR3 in DNA: TGCAGTGTACTGCTAGCGGGCAGGATCGAGCAGTTCTTC. The chain recombines TRBV20-1 with TRBJ2-1; 8 nucleotides match TRBD2. V lost 7 bases to trimming and J lost 10 bases; unmatched junction nucleotides: 12. The CDR3 totals 13 residues. The germline V gene has CDR1 DFQATT and CDR2 SNEGSKA (reference sequence).

V usage is TRBV20-1 and J usage is TRBJ1-4; weak D call: TRBD1 (5 bases). The CDR3 is 13 residues long. CDR1 DFQATT and CDR2 SNEGSKA come from the germline V gene (reference sequence). The V gene lost 5 bases and the J gene lost 8 bases, with 15 bases spanning the gap. This CDR3 is CSALYPSGEKLFF. CDR3 DNA sequence: TGCAGTGCTCTATACCCATCAGGGGAAAAACTGTTTTTT.

CDR3 region: CSARVGLANNEQFF. In DNA, the CDR3 is TGCAGTGCTAGGGTGGGACTAGCGAATAATGAGCAGTTCTTC. The chain employs TRBV20-1 and TRBJ2-1, with 10 nucleotides matching TRBD2. V was clipped by 3 bases and J by 7 bases; unmatched bases: 6. The CDR3 spans 14 residues. From germline, CDR1 is DFQATT and CDR2 SNEGSKA (reference sequence).

The sample holds a few counts of this clonotype. The rearrangement uses TRBV29-1 and TRBJ2-1; tentative D call: TRBD1 (6 bases). The germline V gene has CDR1 SQVTM and CDR2 ANQGSEA. The V end lost 0 bases, the J end lost 8 bases, and 20 bases lay between the germline ends. The CDR3 consists of 16 residues. In nucleotides, the CDR3 is TGCAGCGTTGAAGAGGATGCAGGGGTAATCGGGGATGAGCAGTTCTTC. Translation gives CSVEEDAGVIGDEQFF.

This clonotype was picked up a small number of times. The chain combines TRBV29-1 with TRBJ1-5; the D gene is possibly TRBD1 (5 bases). The CDR3 totals 12 residues. V lost 4 bases and J lost 1, with 5 bases in between. In germline, CDR1 is SQVTM, CDR2 ANQGSEA. The CDR3 bases are TGCAGCGTTGGGGGGAGCAATCAGCCCCAGCATTTT. Amino acids: CSVGGSNQPQHF.

This clonotype was seen repeatedly, ten times or more. CDR3 nucleotides: TGCAGTGCTGGAGGGACAGCCCGTAAAAACATTCAGTACTTC. Translation: CSAGGTARKNIQYF. The rearrangement links TRBV20-1 to TRBJ2-4; the D gene is possibly TRBD1 (7 bases). Trimming left V 5 bases short and J 4 bases short, with 15 bases between. The CDR3 totals 14 residues. CDR1 is DFQATT and CDR2 is SNEGSKA in the germline V gene (reference sequence).

Only a few counts were recorded for this clonotype. V is TRBV19 and J is TRBJ2-1; possible D gene TRBD2, 5 bases. The CDR3 consists of 14 residues. Trimming left V 5 bases short and J 8 bases short, with 16 bases between. From germline, CDR1 is LNHDA and CDR2 SQIVND (reference sequence). The CDR3 spells CASSVRGLGDEQFF. The CDR3 nucleotides read TGTGCCAGTAGTGTCCGAGGGCTCGGTGATGAGCAGTTCTTC.

The chain has TRBV19 and TRBJ1-5, with a tentative D call TRBD1 (5 bases). Germline lookup yields CDR1 LNHDA and CDR2 SQIVND (reference sequence). This CDR3 comprises 16 residues. The ends were cut back, 5 bases at V and 1 base at J, with 15 bases in the middle. The CDR3 DNA reads as TGTGCCAGTAGTGACGGAGGTCGGGGGAGCAATCAGCCCCAGCATTTT. This encodes CASSDGGRGSNQPQHF.

This clonotype was found many times. The chain recombines TRBV7-8 with TRBJ2-3; possibly TRBD2 for D (5 bases). The CDR3 sequence is 17 residues long. Trimming pared 5 bases from V and 1 base from J, leaving 19 bases between. CDR1 is SGHVS and CDR2 is FQNEAQ in the germline V gene. The CDR3 bases are TGTGCCAGCAGCCCCAGCGTGCGGGCGAGCGGCACAGATACGCAGTATTTT. It yields the protein CASSPSVRASGTDTQYF. Complete variable domain (other parts from reference TRBV7-8 and TRBJ2-3): GAGVSQSPRYKVAKRGQDVALRCDPISGHVSLFWYQQALGQGPEFLTYFQNEAQLDKSGLPSDRFFAERPEGSVSTLKIQRTQQEDSAVYLCASSPSVRASGTDTQYFGPGTRLTVL.

In this sample, this clonotype turned up many times. CDR3 sequence (DNA): TGTGCCATCAGTCTAGCGGGGGAAGCCAATGAGCAGTTCTTC. Residues: CAISLAGEANEQFF. The chain is built from TRBV10-3 and TRBJ2-1; 10 bases line up with TRBD2. The germline V gene encodes CDR1 ENHRY and CDR2 SYGVKD. The V segment lost 5 bases and the J segment 6 bases; nucleotides outside the gene matches: 4. This CDR3 is built from 14 residues.

This clonotype was picked up many times. This chain joins TRBV6-5 and TRBJ1-2; no clear D. CDR3 size: 13 residues. From germline, CDR1 is MNHEY and CDR2 SVGAGI. V lost 5 bases and J 2 bases, leaving 9 bases between the germline ends. CDR3: CASSPAANYGYTF. The CDR3, as DNA: TGTGCCAGCAGTCCCGCCGCGAACTATGGCTACACCTTC.

The chain uses TRBV20-1 and TRBJ2-3; 9 bases fit TRBD1. This CDR3 contains 15 residues. Trimming at V came to 0 bases and at J to 6 bases, leaving 7 bases not matched to a gene. Germline CDR1 is DFQATT and CDR2 is SNEGSKA (reference sequence). CDR3 region: CSARDLTGGWDTQYF. The CDR3 region has the DNA TGCAGTGCTAGAGATTTGACAGGGGGATGGGATACGCAGTATTTT.

The CDR3 sequence is CATSDGPSYNEQFF. The CDR3 DNA reads TGTGCCACCAGTGATGGACCCTCCTACAATGAGCAGTTCTTC. This rearrangement joins TRBV24-1 to TRBJ2-1, with D uncertain. The CDR3 is made up of 14 amino acids. The germline V gene encodes CDR1 KGHDR and CDR2 SFDVKD. The ends were cut back, 3 bases at V and 0 bases at J, with 5 bases in the middle.

The chain uses TRBV5-1 and TRBJ1-1, with a tentative D call TRBD1 (5 bases). V lost 4 bases, J lost 5 bases, and 15 bases lay in between. Germline lookup yields CDR1 SGHRS and CDR2 YFSETQ. CDR3 length equals 14 residues. The CDR3 nucleotides are TGCGCCAGCAGCGTGAGCTCCGGGGGGACTGAAGCTTTCTTT. Translating gives CASSVSSGGTEAFF.